The entry below describes one T cell receptor (beta chain). Its antigen is not identified. The record originates from a study of memory CD4+ T cells and cytomegalovirus serostatus. Overall study context: Healthy Belgian adult donors included under ten CMV-positive and more than 20 CMV-negative people.

Study observations and caveats: Each of approximately 63 CMV-associated TCRbeta sequences occurred in one to five individuals. Repertoires predicted CMV serostatus with median bootstrapped AUC of about 0.95.

Authors' processing steps: Out-of-frame sequences were removed, leaving some 2 million distinct TCRbeta sequences. Sequenced by immunoSEQ multiplex PCR; TCRdb stores in-frame clones only, minus some. V and J calls and clone size are as listed in that table; D and trimming were resolved from the DNA. This table has roughly 54,000 clones, around 78% appearing once. The germline V gene encodes CDR1 MDHEN and CDR2 SYDVKM. Trimming stripped 2 bases from V and 7 bases from J, with 8 bases between. This CDR3 is 12 amino acids long. The sort gate was single viable CD3+CD4+CD8-CD45RO+ cells for memory CD4+ T cells.

This receptor was identified in an adult in good health and CMV-seronegative. The sequenced sample was memory CD4+ T cells from blood. The chain links TRBV28 to TRBJ1-2; perhaps TRBD1 as D (6 bases). The CDR3 region is CASSLIGGGYTF. As DNA, the CDR3 is TGTGCCAGCAGTTTAATAGGGGGTGGCTACACCTTC.